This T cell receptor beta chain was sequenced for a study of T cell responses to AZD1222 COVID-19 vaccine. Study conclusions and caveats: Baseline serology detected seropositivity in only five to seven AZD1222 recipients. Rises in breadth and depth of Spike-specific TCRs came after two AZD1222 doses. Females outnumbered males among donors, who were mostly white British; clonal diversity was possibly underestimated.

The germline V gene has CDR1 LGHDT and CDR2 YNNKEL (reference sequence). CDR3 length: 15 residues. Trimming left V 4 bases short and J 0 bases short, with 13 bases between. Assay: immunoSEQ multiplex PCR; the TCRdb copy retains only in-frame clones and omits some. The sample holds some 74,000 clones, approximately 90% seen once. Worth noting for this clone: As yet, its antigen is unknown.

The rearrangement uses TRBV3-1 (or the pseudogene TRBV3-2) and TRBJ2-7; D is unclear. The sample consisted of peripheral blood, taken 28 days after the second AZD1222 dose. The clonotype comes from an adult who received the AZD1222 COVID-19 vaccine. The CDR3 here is CASSPAPCSSYEQYF. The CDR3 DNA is TGTGCCAGCAGCCCTGCTCCTTGTAGCTCCTACGAGCAGTACTTC.